This TCR beta chain comes out of a study of blood T cell repertoires in COVID-19. J gave up 4 bases and V 1 base, and 7 bases lay outside the gene matches. The CDR3 has 16 amino acids. Germline CDR1 reads SGHAT; CDR2 reads FQDESV (reference sequence). Study processing details: The authors estimated nucleated cell counts from reference gene primer amplification. This table comes from immunoSEQ multiplex PCR, and its TCRdb copy is limited to in-frame clones, with some not included. The DNA was the basis for D and trimming; V, J and clone size are from that table. The sample lists some 250,000 clones, 89% occurring once.

This TCR was recovered from a woman younger than 45 with acute COVID-19. Sequences were obtained from PBMCs or T cells enriched from blood (not recorded which). The chain has TRBV11-1 and TRBJ2-1; 7 nucleotides match TRBD1. The CDR3 here is CASSLGFRGQYNEQFF. The CDR3 DNA reads as TGTGCCAGCAGCTTAGGCTTTAGGGGGCAATACAATGAGCAGTTCTTC.